These 5 T cell receptor beta chains were sequenced from one sample in a study of shared T cell receptors in the human thymus. Produced via immunoSEQ multiplex PCR; TCRdb's table is partial and in-frame only. This table has about 610,000 clones, approximately 88% appearing once. This same sample was also part of a study on human thymus T cells.

Sequenced sample: thymocytes. These receptors were collected from a boy in the first two years of life with a congenital heart defect.

V gene TRBV5-4 combines with J gene TRBJ2-2; 9 positions match TRBD2. The V segment lost 0 bases and the J segment 3 bases; nucleotides outside the gene matches: 3. The CDR3 has 16 residues. Germline V gene data show CDR1 as SGHNT and CDR2 as YYREEE (reference sequence). CDR3 DNA sequence: TGTGCCAGCAGCTTGGGACGCGGGAGGGACACCGGGGAGCTGTTTTTT. Amino acids: CASSLGRGRDTGELFF.

The V gene is TRBV11-3, the J gene TRBJ1-1; D ambiguous. Germline values: CDR1 SGHNT, CDR2 YENEEA. V was shortened by 5 bases and J by 1 base, with 8 bases between the two germline ends. CDR3 length: 13 amino acids. CDR3: CASSPRPNTEAFF. CDR3 nucleotides: TGTGCCAGCAGCCCGAGGCCGAACACTGAAGCTTTCTTT.

This chain links TRBV9 with TRBJ2-3; 7 positions agree with TRBD1. CDR3 length: 16 amino acids. With V trimmed by 0 bases and J by 0 bases, 4 bases remained unmatched. The germline V gene encodes CDR1 SGDLS and CDR2 YYNGEE. The CDR3: CASSVVGTASTDTQYF. The CDR3 region has the DNA TGTGCCAGCAGCGTAGTGGGGACAGCAAGCACAGATACGCAGTATTTT. The complete variable domain, with remaining parts taken from reference TRBV9 and TRBJ2-3, reads DSGVTQTPKHLITATGQRVTLRCSPRSGDLSVYWYQQSLDQGLQFLIQYYNGEERAKGNILERFSAQQFPDLHSELNLSSLELGDSALYFCASSVVGTASTDTQYFGPGTRLTVL.

The CDR3 nucleotides are TGTGCCAGCAGCCTAACAGGGGAAACTGGAAACACCATATATTTT. Translating gives CASSLTGETGNTIYF. The V call is TRBV25-1, the J call TRBJ1-3; 7 positions agree with TRBD1. The V gene's germline CDR1 is MGHDK and CDR2 SYGVNS. The length of the CDR3 is 15 residues. The V and J ends lost 6 bases and 2 bases, in that order; junction bases with no gene match: 7.

This chain joins TRBV7-9 and TRBJ2-5, with D unresolved. CDR1 SEHNR and CDR2 FQNEAQ come from the germline V gene (reference sequence). CDR3 size: 18 residues. V was clipped by 0 bases and J by 1 base, with 18 bases between them. CDR3 coding DNA: TGTGCCAGCAGCTTAGCCGGCGGCTTTGGCCCGGGCCAAGAGACCCAGTACTTC. It is translated as CASSLAGGFGPGQETQYF.